The 9 T cell receptor beta chains reported below all come from one sample, sequenced in a study of blood T cells in healthy people across ages. PCR was performed a second time for about 7 to 11 cycles using a sample-barcoded 5' primer and a J-beta primer mix. From the 5' RACE reads, TCRdb called clonotypes with MiXCR, one entry per CDR3 protein. The sample includes some 890,000 distinct CDR3 sequences, roughly 29% of them seen just once. The same data also went into a second study, on T cells of mothers and their children.

The sample taken for sequencing was blood. The receptor set was obtained from a woman between 40 and 50 years old in good health.

This clonotype was detected ten times or more. The V call is TRBV7-2, the J call TRBJ2-4, with 9 bases matching TRBD2. V shed 4 bases, J shed 1 base, and the junction held 8 bases outside the gene matches. The CDR3 totals 17 residues. Germline V gene sequence: CDR1 SGHTA, CDR2 FQGNSA. The CDR3 nucleotides are TGTGCCAGCAGCTGGACTAGCGAGTGGGGGGCCAAAAACATTCAGTACTTC. It yields the protein CASSWTSEWGAKNIQYF.

The chain links TRBV20-1 to TRBJ2-7; TRBD2 aligns across 8 bases. Per germline, CDR1 DFQATT and CDR2 SNEGSKA (reference sequence). V lost 1 base and J lost 0; bases outside the gene matches: 5. The CDR3 sequence is 15 residues long. CDR3 sequence reads: CSARATTSASYEQYF. As DNA, the CDR3 is TGCAGTGCTAGAGCTACGACTAGCGCCTCCTACGAGCAGTACTTC.

The sample holds many counts of this clonotype. V usage is TRBV5-1 and J usage is TRBJ2-7; 11 nucleotides align to TRBD1. The CDR3 sequence is 15 residues long. V shed 3 bases and J 3 bases; nucleotides not matched to a gene: 5. Germline assignment: CDR1 SGHRS and CDR2 YFSETQ. In nucleotides, the CDR3 is TGCGCCAGCAGCTCGTCCGGGACAGGGGGCTACGAGCAGTACTTC. Protein sequence: CASSSSGTGGYEQYF.

This clonotype was picked up a small number of times. The gene calls are TRBV20-1 and TRBJ2-5; D gene uncertain. V was pared by 2 bases and J by 2 bases, with 9 bases between. The CDR3 length is 13 residues. Germline V CDR1 and CDR2: DFQATT, SNEGSKA (reference sequence). In DNA form, the CDR3 reads TGCAGTGCTAGACTAGTCGGACAAGAGACCCAGTACTTC. Translation: CSARLVGQETQYF.

A single count supports this clonotype. The chain combines TRBV11-2 with TRBJ2-2, with TRBD1 matching 10 bases. The CDR3 spans 15 residues. Germline V gene sequence: CDR1 SGHAT, CDR2 FQNNGV. V was pared by 3 bases and J by 6 bases, with 4 bases of the junction left unmatched. CDR3 DNA: TGTGCCAGCAGCTTTTCCGGGACAGGGGCCGGGGAGCTGTTTTTT. Protein: CASSFSGTGAGELFF.

This clonotype has more than one count but fewer than ten. The chain couples TRBV29-1 to TRBJ2-5; D might be TRBD1 (5 bases). Trimming took 4 bases from V and 11 from J, leaving 23 bases between them. The CDR3 is made up of 14 amino acids. Germline-derived CDR1 and CDR2 are SQVTM and ANQGSEA. CDR3 protein: CSVGTDTLDNEQYF. DNA for the CDR3: TGCAGCGTTGGAACGGACACACTGGACAATGAGCAGTACTTC. Full variable domain (rest looked up from reference TRBV29-1 and TRBJ2-5): SAVISQKPSRDICQRGTSLTIQCQVDSQVTMMFWYRQQPGQSLTLIATANQGSEATYESGFVIDKFPISRPNLTFSTLTVSNMSPEDSSIYLCSVGTDTLDNEQYFGPGTRLLVL.

Ten or more counts support this clonotype. V usage is TRBV5-1 and J usage is TRBJ2-7; TRBD1 matches 8 bases. Germline lookup yields CDR1 SGHRS and CDR2 YFSETQ. V lost 7 bases, J lost 2 bases, and 5 bases stayed unmatched. This CDR3 has 13 residues. The CDR3 loop is CASQGQATYEQYF. DNA for the CDR3: TGCGCCAGCCAGGGACAGGCCACCTACGAGCAGTACTTC.

The V and J genes are TRBV10-3 and TRBJ2-2; D uncertain. The CDR3 runs to 13 residues. Trimming removed 3 bases from V and 3 bases from J, with 5 bases in between. CDR1 is ENHRY, CDR2 SYGVKD, per germline. In DNA form, the CDR3 reads TGTGCCATCAGTGACGGGTACACCGGGGAGCTGTTTTTT. Protein: CAISDGYTGELFF.

This clonotype showed up just a few times. The CDR3 nucleotides are TGCGCCAGCAGCCTCATGTTCGGGACGGGGGAGACCCAGTACTTC. As protein: CASSLMFGTGETQYF. The genes are TRBV5-1 and TRBJ2-7, with D perhaps assigned TRBD1 or TRBD2 (5 bases each). The J call is uncertain, as TRBJ2-5 better fits the DNA end. The CDR3 length is 15 residues. Germline V lookup: CDR1 SGHRS, CDR2 YFSETQ.